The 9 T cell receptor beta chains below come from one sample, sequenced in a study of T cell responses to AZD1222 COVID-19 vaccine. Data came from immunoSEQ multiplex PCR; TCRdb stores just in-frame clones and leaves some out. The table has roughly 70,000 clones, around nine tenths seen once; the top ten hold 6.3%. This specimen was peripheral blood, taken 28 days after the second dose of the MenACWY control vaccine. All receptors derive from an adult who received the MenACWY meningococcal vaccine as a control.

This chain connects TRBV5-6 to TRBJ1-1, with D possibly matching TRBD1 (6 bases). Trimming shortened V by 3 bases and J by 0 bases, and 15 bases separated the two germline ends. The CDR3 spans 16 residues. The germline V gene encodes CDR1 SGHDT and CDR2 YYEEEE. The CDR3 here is CASSWERGGMNTEAFF. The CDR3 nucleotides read TGTGCCAGCAGCTGGGAAAGAGGGGGGATGAACACTGAAGCTTTCTTT.

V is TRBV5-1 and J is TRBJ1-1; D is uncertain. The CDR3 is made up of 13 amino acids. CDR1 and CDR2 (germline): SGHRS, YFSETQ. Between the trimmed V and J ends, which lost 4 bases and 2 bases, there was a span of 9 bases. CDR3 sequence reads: CASSPVGNTEAFF. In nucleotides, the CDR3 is TGCGCCAGCAGCCCGGTCGGAAACACTGAAGCTTTCTTT.

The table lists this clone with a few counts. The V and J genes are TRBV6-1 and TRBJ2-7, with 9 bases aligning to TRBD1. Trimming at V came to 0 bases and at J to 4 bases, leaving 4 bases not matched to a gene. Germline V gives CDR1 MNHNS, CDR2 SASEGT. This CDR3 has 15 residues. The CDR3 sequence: CASSEAQGQGYEQYF. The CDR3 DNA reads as TGTGCCAGCAGTGAAGCGCAAGGACAGGGGTACGAGCAGTACTTC.

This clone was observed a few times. As DNA, the CDR3 is TGTGCCAGCAGTCCCGTCGGGACAGGAGCTAACTATGGCTACACCTTC. Amino acids: CASSPVGTGANYGYTF. The rearrangement joins TRBV27 to TRBJ1-2; 8 positions agree with TRBD1. This CDR3 contains 16 residues. The germline V gene has CDR1 MNHEY and CDR2 SMNVEV (reference sequence). The junction had 8 bases not matched to a gene; V was cut back by 5 bases and J by 0 bases.

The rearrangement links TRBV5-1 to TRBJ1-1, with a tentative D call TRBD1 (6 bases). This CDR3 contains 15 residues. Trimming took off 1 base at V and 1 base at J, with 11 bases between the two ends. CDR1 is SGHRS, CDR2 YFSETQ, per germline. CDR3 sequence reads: CASSLSPTGNTEAFF. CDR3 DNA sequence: TGCGCCAGCAGCTTGAGTCCGACAGGGAACACTGAAGCTTTCTTT.

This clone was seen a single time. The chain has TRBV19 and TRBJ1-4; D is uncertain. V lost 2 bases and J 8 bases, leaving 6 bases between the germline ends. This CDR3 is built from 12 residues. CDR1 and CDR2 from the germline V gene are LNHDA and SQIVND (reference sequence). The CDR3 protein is CASSITGEKLFF. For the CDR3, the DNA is TGTGCCAGTAGTATAACTGGAGAAAAACTGTTTTTT.

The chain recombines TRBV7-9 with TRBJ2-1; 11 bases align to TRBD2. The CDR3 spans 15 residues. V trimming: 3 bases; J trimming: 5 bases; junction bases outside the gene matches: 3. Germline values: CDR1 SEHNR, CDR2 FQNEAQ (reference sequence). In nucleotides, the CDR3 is TGTGCCAGCAGCTTCGGGACTAGCGGAGACAATGAGCAGTTCTTC. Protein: CASSFGTSGDNEQFF.

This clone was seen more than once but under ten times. The CDR3 DNA is TGTGCCAGTAGCCAAAGCAGGAGCGGCTACACCTTC. Translating it yields CASSQSRSGYTF. The J gene is TRBJ1-2, the V gene TRBV19; no clear D gene. V lost 6 bases and J 8 bases, leaving 13 bases between the germline ends. CDR1 and CDR2 from the germline V gene are LNHDA and SQIVND (reference sequence). The CDR3 sequence is 12 residues long.

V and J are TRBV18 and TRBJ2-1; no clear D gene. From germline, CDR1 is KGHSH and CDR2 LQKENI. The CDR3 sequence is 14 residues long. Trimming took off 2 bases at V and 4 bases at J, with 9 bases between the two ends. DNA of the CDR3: TGTGCCAGCTCACCAAGGCCGGGTTACAATGAGCAGTTCTTC. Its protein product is CASSPRPGYNEQFF.